Below, one TCR beta chain is given with its context. The antigen is unknown. Time point given: 2015-2016 season, 7 days after influenza vaccination. Non-naive CD4+CXCR5+PD-1+ cTfh were sorted into ICOS+CD38+ and ICOS-CD38- fractions. The sample originates from a study of follicular helper T cells after annual influenza vaccination. Study overall: After each seasonal flu vaccination, blood came on days 0, 7 and 28.

Survey level resolution was used for TCRB sequencing. Profiling relied on immunoSEQ multiplex PCR, and the TCRdb table lists in-frame clones only, not all of them. The repertoire holds over 8,500 clones, with approximately 78% as singletons. Germline CDR1 and CDR2: LNHNV and YYDKDF (reference sequence). This CDR3 is 15 amino acids long. Deletions cut 0 bases from V and 3 bases from J, with 11 bases between. Study results and caveats: Day 7 ICOS+CD38+ clones later appeared mostly in ICOS-CD38- cTfh.

The TCR originated in an adult who received the influenza vaccine. The rearrangement joins TRBV15 to TRBJ2-5, with D perhaps TRBD1 or TRBD2 (5 bases each). Sequencing was performed on CXCR5+ CD38- circulating T follicular helper cells from blood, taken 7 days after influenza vaccination. The subset here: circulating Tfh, non-naive CD4+CXCR5+PD-1+ (ICOS+CD38+ or ICOS-CD38-). The CDR3 DNA reads as TGTGCCACCAGCAGAGAAGGGGTCGGGGAAGAGACCCAGTACTTC. Translated, it gives CATSREGVGEETQYF.